This T cell receptor beta chain was identified in a study of OX40 agonist ivuxolimab in advanced cancers. The overall study: Each patient was given ivuxolimab into a vein every 2 weeks, at 0.01 to 10 mg/kg. Study conclusions and caveats: The authors also found low normalized T-cell clonal expansion in some nonresponders.

In regard to this clone: Its specificity is unknown.

V lost 3 bases and J 4 bases, leaving 2 bases between the germline ends. There are 10 residues in the CDR3. CDR1 SQVTM and CDR2 ANQGSEA come from the germline V gene. The study sampled blood at baseline, cycle 4 day 1, and cycle 7 day 1. Sequencing used immunoSEQ multiplex PCR; TCRdb keeps in-frame clones, though not all of them. The top ten clones hold about 52% of a sample with about 19,000 clones, around 90% of them seen once. The source of this sequence is an adult with an advanced solid tumor such as melanoma, head and neck, liver or kidney cancer. This specimen was CD4+ or CD8+ T cells sorted from blood, taken in a trial of the OX40 agonist ivuxolimab. The V and J genes are TRBV29-1 and TRBJ2-3; no reliable D call. CDR3 bases: TGCAGCGTTGAGGCAGATACGCAGTATTTT. Its protein is CSVEADTQYF.